This T cell receptor (beta chain) stems from a study of identical twins. CDR1 is SNHLY and CDR2 is FYNNEI in the germline V gene. The CDR3 consists of 14 residues. V dropped 6 bases and J dropped 3; count of bases not matched to a gene: 4. TCRdb re-derived calls from the 5' RACE reads in MiXCR, one entry per CDR3 protein. The sample has around 240,000 distinct CDR3 sequences, around 7% seen once. This same sample was also taken into another study, of yellow fever vaccine responses in identical twins.

The sequenced sample consisted of memory (CD45RO+) T cells sorted from blood. The chain carries TRBV2 and TRBJ2-2; 7 nucleotides align to TRBD2. The clonotype originates from a woman in her late teens or twenties in good health. For the CDR3, the DNA is TGTGCCAGCAGGAGACTAGCTGACACCGGGGAGCTGTTTTTT. Protein: CASRRLADTGELFF.